These T cell receptor beta chains were read from a single sample in a study of cytotoxic CD8 clonotypes in ibrutinib-treated CLL. Produced via immunoSEQ multiplex PCR; TCRdb's table is partial and in-frame only. The sample lists around 250,000 clones, roughly 70% occurring once. This specimen was PBMCs, taken after 24 months of ibrutinib treatment. Receptor source: a human donor with chronic lymphocytic leukemia. Each CDR3 is given with its conserved first and last residue.

V gene	CDR3 protein
TRBV6-6	CASSNLGTSSEETQYF
TRBV4-3	CASSQGVDSRPRAKNIQYF
TRBV7-2	CASSPSGLQTYEQYF
TRBV6-5	CASSYRRQSGEAFF
TRBV19	CASSMGEEGYGYTF
TRBV29-1	CSVVRIGGQETQYF
TRBV4-2	CASSWPVSYNEQFF
TRBV2	CASSPRAFGTGELFF
TRBV19	CASSPRRETQYF
TRBV10-2	CASRTSGDTGELFF
TRBV2	CASSVRGFRETQYF
TRBV10-3	CAISQASGAYNEQFF
TRBV9	CASSPSGSGGMAKNIQYF
TRBV27	CASSFGGGVYEQYF
TRBV2	CASARGHGTEAFF
TRBV5-8	CASSLVVDGGYEQYF
TRBV4-3	CASSPQGGVPYEQYF
TRBV27	CASSRVAGGGNEQYF
TRBV9	CASTHRPKIYEQYF
TRBV6-6	CASMGRSSYEQYF
TRBV5-1	CASSLAKGPPNYGYTF
TRBV2	CASSGDGKLFF
TRBV19	CASTTRKWTGGYTEAFF
TRBV9	CASSPNEQFF
TRBV7-8	CASSLGQGVASGSWTSLYEQYF
TRBV27	CASSLYTGELFF
TRBV10-3	CAISDRPAGGPTDTQYF
TRBV29-1	CSATDSAGYTF
TRBV7-9	CASSPWEAAEQGTQYF
TRBV6-6	CASSPTGELFF
TRBV5-1	CASSWAPGDEQYF
TRBV27	CASRIGGAWHF
TRBV7-3	CASSLDGEEYNEQFF
TRBV4-3	CASSLHARGMVNTEAFF
TRBV9	CASSVFGGETQYF
TRBV11-2	CASSLGFGQGETQYF
TRBV19	CASSRGQGGTSEAFF
TRBV15	CATSSNSGRANVLTF
TRBV9	CASSVVSSGDTQYF
TRBV9	CASSVSPSDSRDTEAFF
TRBV2	CASSDTSSYNEQFF
TRBV19	CASRGQLGGNQPQHF
TRBV28	CASSPLLVRVPGASRDEQFF
TRBV27	CASSLVDLSHEQFF
TRBV7-9	CASSSLSGDEQFF